These 22 T cell receptor beta chains came from one sample sequenced in a study of T cell responses to AZD1222 COVID-19 vaccine. Produced via immunoSEQ multiplex PCR; TCRdb's table is partial and in-frame only. The sample holds approximately 150,000 clones, roughly 92% seen once. The material sequenced was peripheral blood, taken on day 0 of AZD1222 vaccination. These receptors were taken from an adult in good health.

The rearrangement uses TRBV27 and TRBJ1-5; D perhaps matches TRBD1 (6 bases). V shed 9 bases and J shed 6 bases, with 15 bases lying between them. The V gene's germline CDR1 is MNHEY and CDR2 SMNVEV (reference sequence). The CDR3 covers 13 residues. CDR3 sequence (DNA): TGTGCCAGTGGCCGGGGGCCTAGTCAGCCCCAGCATTTT. Residues: CASGRGPSQPQHF.

V and J are TRBV5-4 and TRBJ1-3; unclear D gene. The CDR3 runs to 14 residues. Per the germline V gene, CDR1 is SGHNT and CDR2 is YYREEE (reference sequence). V was cut by 5 bases and J by 0 bases, with 9 bases left in between. CDR3 coding DNA: TGTGCCAGCAGGGACGGGGTCTCTGGAAACACCATATATTTT. Its protein is CASRDGVSGNTIYF.

This rearrangement joins TRBV7-9 to TRBJ1-3; no firm D call. CDR1 and CDR2 (germline): SEHNR, FQNEAQ (reference sequence). The CDR3 consists of 17 residues. Trimming left V 3 bases short and J 0 bases short, with 15 bases between. CDR3 residues: CASSFSRLPSSGNTIYF. CDR3 coding DNA: TGTGCCAGCAGCTTTTCCAGGCTCCCAAGCTCTGGAAACACCATATATTTT.

The genes are TRBV7-6 and TRBJ2-2; 11 positions agree with TRBD2. V lost 6 bases to trimming and J lost 3 bases; unmatched junction nucleotides: 15. This CDR3 is built from 19 residues. The germline gives CDR1 SGHVS, CDR2 FNYEAQ. As DNA, the CDR3 is TGTGCCAGCAGTTATACACCGTCTAGCGGGAGGTTGGACACCGGGGAGCTGTTTTTT. Protein: CASSYTPSSGRLDTGELFF.

The V call is TRBV5-1, the J call TRBJ2-1; the D is unclear. CDR1 and CDR2 (germline): SGHRS, YFSETQ. The CDR3 contains 12 residues. V was shortened by 1 base and J by 9 bases, with 8 bases between the two germline ends. In DNA, the CDR3 is TGCGCCAGCAGCTTGTCGGAAGGTGAGCAGTTCTTC. Amino acid sequence: CASSLSEGEQFF.

This clone appeared once. The rearrangement links TRBV18 to TRBJ1-1; the match to TRBD1 covers 7 bases. CDR1 is KGHSH, CDR2 LQKENI, per germline. The CDR3 has 15 amino acids. V lost 4 bases, J lost 1 base, and 6 bases stayed unmatched. CDR3 sequence reads: CASSLGQARNTEAFF. In DNA, the CDR3 is TGTGCCAGCTCACTCGGACAGGCACGGAACACTGAAGCTTTCTTT.

This rearrangement joins TRBV20-1 to TRBJ1-5, with D perhaps matching TRBD1 (5 bases). CDR1 is DFQATT, CDR2 SNEGSKA, per germline (reference sequence). This CDR3 contains 14 residues. With 3 bases removed from V and 4 bases from J, the gap between germline ends came to 13 bases. The CDR3 is CSASSGGTNQPQHF. CDR3 bases: TGCAGTGCTAGTTCGGGGGGAACAAATCAGCCCCAGCATTTT.

The CDR3 region is CASSLGAFVGWTEAFF. The CDR3 DNA is TGTGCCAGCAGTTTAGGAGCCTTCGTGGGATGGACTGAAGCTTTCTTT. V gene TRBV27 combines with J gene TRBJ1-1; D not resolved. Germline loops: CDR1 MNHEY, CDR2 SMNVEV (reference sequence). The CDR3 contains 16 residues. Trimming removed 2 bases at V and 5 bases at J, with 18 bases between.

The chain has TRBV2 and TRBJ2-7; the D is unclear. Germline V gives CDR1 SNHLY, CDR2 FYNNEI. The length of the CDR3 is 11 residues. Trimming took 6 bases from V and 5 from J, leaving 8 bases between them. In nucleotides, the CDR3 is TGTGCCAGCAGGAAGATCCACGAGCAGTACTTC. Translated: CASRKIHEQYF.

In this sample, this clone turned up once. This sequence joins TRBV5-1 and TRBJ2-7, with D possibly TRBD2 on 5 matching bases. Deletions cut 4 bases from V and 2 bases from J, with 10 bases between. This CDR3 comprises 13 residues. Germline V gene sequence: CDR1 SGHRS, CDR2 YFSETQ. CDR3 nucleotides: TGCGCCAGCAGCATCGGGGAAGCCTACGAGCAGTACTTC. This gives the protein CASSIGEAYEQYF.

The rearrangement uses TRBV3-1 (or the pseudogene TRBV3-2) and TRBJ2-7, with 10 bases matching TRBD1. The V segment lost 5 bases and the J segment 1 base; nucleotides outside the gene matches: 8. This CDR3 is 16 amino acids long. Germline assignment: CDR1 LGHDT and CDR2 YNNKEL (reference sequence). Written as DNA, the CDR3 is TGTGCCAGCAGCACACTACCGGGACAGGGGTCCTACGAGCAGTACTTC. Its protein is CASSTLPGQGSYEQYF.

This chain links TRBV19 with TRBJ1-5; D not certain. The CDR3 is made up of 15 amino acids. Germline V gene lookup returns CDR1 LNHDA and CDR2 SQIVND (reference sequence). Trimming stripped 7 bases from V and 1 base from J, with 14 bases between. The CDR3 coding sequence is TGTGCCAGTACCCCTTGGGGTGGCAGCAATCAGCCCCAGCATTTT. Translation: CASTPWGGSNQPQHF.

This chain connects TRBV15 to TRBJ2-1; D not certain. Germline loops: CDR1 LNHNV, CDR2 YYDKDF (reference sequence). The ends were cut back, 0 bases at V and 5 bases at J, with 11 bases in the middle. The CDR3 runs to 15 residues. CDR3 loop: CATSRDLESHNEQFF. The CDR3 DNA reads as TGTGCCACCAGCAGAGATCTCGAGAGCCACAATGAGCAGTTCTTC.

V is TRBV6-5 and J is TRBJ1-2, with 8 nucleotides matching TRBD1. Per the germline V gene, CDR1 is MNHEY and CDR2 is SVGAGI. The CDR3 is 15 amino acids. Trimming cost V 6 bases and J 3 bases; bases outside gene matches: 9. This CDR3 is CASRSGQGGYYGYTF. Written as DNA, the CDR3 is TGTGCCAGCAGGTCCGGACAGGGAGGGTACTATGGCTACACCTTC.

This clone was seen a single time. The chain links TRBV5-6 to TRBJ1-1, with TRBD1 identical over 11 bases. J lost 4 bases, V lost 3 bases, and 8 bases had no gene match. From germline, CDR1 is SGHDT and CDR2 YYEEEE. This CDR3 is 16 amino acids long. The CDR3 loop is CASSSGGQGAGTEAFF. The CDR3 DNA reads as TGTGCCAGCAGCTCCGGTGGACAGGGGGCTGGCACTGAAGCTTTCTTT.

The chain couples TRBV14 to TRBJ2-7; D gene unclear. CDR1 is SGHDN, CDR2 FVKESK, per germline. This CDR3 is built from 14 residues. With 1 base removed from V and 11 bases from J, the gap between germline ends came to 18 bases. DNA for the CDR3: TGTGCCAGCAGCCAAGGGCCAGGAAGCCGACGCGAGTACTTC. This translates into CASSQGPGSRREYF.

This clone showed up just once. The chain has TRBV3-1 (or the pseudogene TRBV3-2) and TRBJ2-7; 9 bases align to TRBD2. V shed 6 bases and J 5 bases; nucleotides not matched to a gene: 8. Germline lookup yields CDR1 LGHDT and CDR2 YNNKEL (reference sequence). This CDR3 has 14 amino acids. CDR3 bases: TGTGCCAGCAGATTTCTAGCGGGAAAGGACGAGCAGTACTTC. Translating gives CASRFLAGKDEQYF.

The chain recombines TRBV5-1 with TRBJ2-3; D gene uncertain. CDR1 SGHRS and CDR2 YFSETQ come from the germline V gene. Deletions cut 0 bases from V and 0 bases from J, with 8 bases between. This CDR3 spans 15 amino acids. The CDR3 DNA sequence: TGCGCCAGCAGCTTGGTTCGGACCAGCACAGATACGCAGTATTTT. Encoded protein: CASSLVRTSTDTQYF.

CDR3 nucleotides: TGTGCCAGCAGCCAAGATATCGTACTAGCGGAAGCGGGGGGAGAGACCCAGTACTTC. It codes for CASSQDIVLAEAGGETQYF. This sequence joins TRBV4-2 and TRBJ2-5; 9 positions match TRBD2. The ends lost 0 bases at V and 4 bases at J; junction bases unmatched: 15. The CDR3 consists of 19 residues. The germline gives CDR1 LGHNA, CDR2 YNFKEQ.

This chain uses TRBV27 with TRBJ1-2, with TRBD1 identical over 8 bases. The CDR3 sequence is 14 residues long. Losses at the gene ends were 5 bases for V and 7 bases for J; bases not matched to a gene: 9. Germline V lookup: CDR1 MNHEY, CDR2 SMNVEV (reference sequence). This CDR3 is CASSTRDRSGGYTF. In DNA, the CDR3 is TGTGCCAGCAGTACCCGGGACAGGAGCGGTGGCTACACCTTC.

The rearrangement uses TRBV7-2 and TRBJ2-3; 14 bases are a match to TRBD2. From germline, CDR1 is SGHTA and CDR2 FQGNSA. The length of the CDR3 is 17 residues. The V gene end was trimmed by 6 bases and the J gene end by 9 bases; junction bases not matched to a gene: 14. Here the CDR3 DNA reads TGTGCCAGCAGTTCAACCGGGACTAGCGGGAGACGCCCCACGCAGTATTTT. Its protein is CASSSTGTSGRRPTQYF.

The V call is TRBV19, the J call TRBJ1-1; 7 bases are shared with TRBD1. V gave up 3 bases and J gave up 2 bases; unmatched junction bases: 3. Germline V gene sequence: CDR1 LNHDA, CDR2 SQIVND (reference sequence). There are 14 residues in the CDR3. CDR3 amino acids: CASSIQGGNTEAFF. In nucleotides, the CDR3 is TGTGCCAGTAGTATCCAGGGGGGCAACACTGAAGCTTTCTTT.